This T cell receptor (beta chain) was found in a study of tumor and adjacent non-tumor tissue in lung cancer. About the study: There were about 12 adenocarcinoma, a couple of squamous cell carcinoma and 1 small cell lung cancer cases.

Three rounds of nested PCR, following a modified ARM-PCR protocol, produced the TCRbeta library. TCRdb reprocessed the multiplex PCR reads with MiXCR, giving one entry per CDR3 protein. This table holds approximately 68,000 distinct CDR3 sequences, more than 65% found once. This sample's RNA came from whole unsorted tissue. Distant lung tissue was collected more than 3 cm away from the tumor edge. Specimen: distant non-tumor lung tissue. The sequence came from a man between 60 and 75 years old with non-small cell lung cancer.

The CDR3: CASSYPVLAGTLRSYNEQFF. CDR3 nucleotide sequence: TGTGCCAGCAGTTACCCGGTACTAGCGGGAACCCTGAGGTCCTACAATGAGCAGTTCTTC. This rearrangement joins TRBV6-5 to TRBJ2-1; 10 positions agree with TRBD2. Germline V gene data show CDR1 as MNHEY and CDR2 as SVGAGI. CDR3 length equals 20 residues. J lost 1 base, V lost 2 bases, and 14 bases had no gene match.